The 23 T cell receptor beta chains given below trace back to one sample, sequenced in a study of CD8+CD57+ T cells in acquired aplastic anemia (dated by TCRdb to 2017 to 2018). Instrument on record: Illumina HiSeq 2000. Profiling of TCR beta VDJ combinations and CDR3 sequences used genomic DNA as the template. TCRdb trimmed the raw reads at Q25, called clones with MiXCR and kept productive beta chains. Entries are consolidated by CDR3 protein sequence, retaining the most common genes and DNA. The sample table contains hundreds of thousands of distinct CDR3 sequences; only one count was recorded for approximately 70% of them. The leading ten clones occupy 3% to 5% of the sample. Sequencing used sorted CD4+, CD8+, or CD8+CD57+ T cells (not recorded which) from PBMCs. These receptors all come from a human donor in good health, serving as a control.

This clonotype came up many times. The CDR3 loop reads CASSIGQTTEAFF. CDR3 DNA sequence: TGTGCCAGCAGCATAGGGCAGACCACTGAAGCTTTCTTT. V is TRBV2 and J is TRBJ1-1; D ambiguous. This CDR3 contains 13 residues. Germline CDR1 is SNHLY and CDR2 is FYNNEI. With 6 bases removed from V and 4 bases from J, the gap between germline ends came to 12 bases.

The table lists this clonotype with a count of one. V is TRBV10-3 and J is TRBJ2-2, with TRBD2 matching 11 bases. The ends lost 11 bases at V and 7 bases at J; junction bases unmatched: 12. CDR1 and CDR2 (germline): ENHRY, SYGVKD. CDR3 length equals 15 residues. This chain's CDR3 is CAGSELAGGHGELFF. The CDR3 bases are TGTGCCGGCAGTGAGCTAGCGGGGGGACACGGGGAGCTGTTTTTT.

In the case of this clonotype: The DNA is left out, because the CDR3 cannot be placed on it with certainty; the CDR3 is given as TCRdb lists it. The chain combines TRBV7-9 with TRBJ1-1. In germline, CDR1 is SEHNR, CDR2 FQNEAQ (reference sequence). The CDR3 is 14 residues long, ends included. CDR3 sequence reads: CASSLASDHPSTLF.

This clonotype was seen ten or more times. The V and J genes are TRBV6-6 and TRBJ1-1, with D maybe TRBD1 (5 bases). This CDR3 is 14 amino acids long. The V gene's germline CDR1 is MNHNY and CDR2 SVGAGI (reference sequence). Trimming pared 8 bases from V and 6 bases from J, leaving 19 bases between. CDR3 sequence reads: CASLSGLNGAEAFF. The DNA of the CDR3 is TGTGCCAGCCTCTCGGGACTTAACGGGGCTGAAGCTTTCTTT.

Turning to this clonotype: The junction shows a germline mismatch at one end, possibly a read error. The gene calls are TRBV19 and TRBJ2-3, with 8 bases fitting TRBD2. Germline V gives CDR1 LNHDA, CDR2 SQIVND (reference sequence). This CDR3 comprises 15 residues. CDR3 sequence (DNA): TGTGCCAGTGGTAGCGGGACATTTAGCACAGCTACGCAGTATTTT. This encodes CASGSGTFSTATQYF.

The chain links TRBV15 to TRBJ1-5; D call uncertain. Germline V CDR1 and CDR2: LNHNV, YYDKDF (reference sequence). V was cut by 4 bases and J by 8 bases, with 12 bases left in between. The CDR3 spans 13 residues. CDR3 nucleotide sequence: TGTGCCACCAGCACCTCAGGAGAAAAGCCCCAGCATTTT. Translation: CATSTSGEKPQHF. Full variable domain (rest looked up from reference TRBV15 and TRBJ1-5): DAMVIQNPRYQVTQFGKPVTLSCSQTLNHNVMYWYQQKSSQAPKLLFHYYDKDFNNEADTPDNFQSRRPNTSFCFLDIRSPGLGDTAMYLCATSTSGEKPQHFGDGTRLSIL.

A word on this clonotype: A read error may explain this, as a much larger clone is one base away. The chain couples TRBV12-5 to TRBJ1-3; no clear D gene. CDR1 and CDR2 from the germline V gene are LGHNT and FRNRAP. The CDR3 covers 12 residues. Trimming pared 3 bases from V and 8 bases from J, leaving 8 bases between. CDR3 sequence: CASGFWGYTIYF. The CDR3 nucleotides are TGTGCTAGTGGTTTTTGGGGATACACCATATATTTT.

This chain uses TRBV12-3 or TRBV12-4 with TRBJ2-1; D remains ambiguous. Trimming shortened V by 3 bases and J by 12 bases, and 9 bases separated the two germline ends. The CDR3 runs to 11 residues. The CDR3 DNA follows: TGTGCCAGCAGTTTTTCCGGCGCGCAGTTCTTC. As protein: CASSFSGAQFF.

Details on this clonotype: Without the conserved terminal phenylalanine or tryptophan, this CDR3 likely stems from a read error. The DNA is left out, because the CDR3 cannot be placed on it with certainty; the CDR3 is given as TCRdb lists it. The rearrangement uses TRBV7-6 and TRBJ1-1. The CDR3 sequence runs 13 residues, both termini included. The V gene's germline CDR1 is SGHVS and CDR2 FNYEAQ. The chain's CDR3 is CASSFDPSVEAYT.

This clonotype was counted many times. The rearrangement uses TRBV3-1 and TRBJ1-5, with TRBD1 matching 8 bases. Per germline, CDR1 LGHDT and CDR2 YNNKEL (reference sequence). The CDR3 is 14 residues long. The J segment lost 4 bases and the V segment lost 1 base, leaving 0 bases of the junction unmatched. CDR3 nucleotides: TGTGCCAGCAGCCAAGGACAGGGGAATCAGCCCCAGCATTTT. Encoded protein: CASSQGQGNQPQHF.

V and J are TRBV5-5 and TRBJ2-7, with no clear D. Trimming removed 2 bases from V and 3 bases from J, with 9 bases in between. Germline V CDR1 and CDR2: SGHKS, YYEKEE (reference sequence). CDR3 length equals 13 residues. The CDR3 coding sequence is TGTGCCAGCAGCTTATCACACATCTACGAGCAGTACTTC. It translates to CASSLSHIYEQYF.

As for this clonotype: Since no conserved phenylalanine or tryptophan closes the CDR3, a read error is the likely cause. Because the CDR3's place on the DNA is in doubt, the DNA is left out and the CDR3 is given as listed by TCRdb. This chain links TRBV10-2 with TRBJ2-7; TRBD2, the table's D call, was not compared with the DNA. The germline V gene encodes CDR1 WSHSY and CDR2 SAAADI. The CDR3 is 13 residues long, counting both termini. Here the CDR3 reads CASSRGAFWEPPL.

A note on this clonotype: Sequence at one end of the junction differs from germline and may be a read error. The chain joins TRBV7-8 to TRBJ2-7; possibly TRBD2 for D (5 bases). The CDR3 is 14 residues long. The germline V gene has CDR1 SGHVS and CDR2 FQNEAQ. DNA for the CDR3: TGTGCCAGCAGTTACCTGACTGGGAGCTCCTACGAGCACTTC. Protein sequence: CASSYLTGSSYEHF. Full variable domain (outside the CDR3, taken from reference TRBV7-8 and TRBJ2-7): GAGVSQSPRYKVAKRGQDVALRCDPISGHVSLFWYQQALGQGPEFLTYFQNEAQLDKSGLPSDRFFAERPEGSVSTLKIQRTQQEDSAVYLCASSYLTGSSYEHFGPGTRLTVT.

The chain employs TRBV20-1 and TRBJ2-5; D is undetermined. Germline assignment: CDR1 DFQATT and CDR2 SNEGSKA (reference sequence). The length of the CDR3 is 14 residues. V dropped 0 bases and J dropped 7 bases, with 15 bases sitting between them. CDR3 nucleotides: TGCAGTGCTAGAGAGCCAGGCAATCCCCGGACCCAGTACTTC. Translated: CSAREPGNPRTQYF.

The chain has TRBV29-1 and TRBJ1-3, with no clear D. Trimming took off 4 bases at V and 0 bases at J, with 10 bases between the two ends. Per the germline V gene, CDR1 is SQVTM and CDR2 is ANQGSEA. This CDR3 is built from 14 residues. CDR3: CSVGEVDSGNTIYF. In nucleotides, the CDR3 is TGCAGCGTTGGTGAGGTAGACTCTGGAAACACCATATATTTT.

Many counts were recorded for this clonotype. This sequence joins TRBV6-5 and TRBJ1-3; 7 bases are a match to TRBD1. The CDR3 has 16 residues. The V gene's germline CDR1 is MNHEY and CDR2 SVGAGI. Trimming removed 6 bases from V and 0 bases from J; junction bases left unmatched: 8. The DNA for the CDR3 is TGTGCCAGCAGACTGGGACAGCCAAACTCTGGAAACACCATATATTTT. Protein: CASRLGQPNSGNTIYF.

Worth noting for this clonotype: A much larger clone differs by one base, so this may be a read error. The rearrangement joins TRBV9 to TRBJ2-1; 10 bases line up with TRBD2. CDR3 length equals 15 residues. V lost 6 bases, J lost 5 bases, and 8 bases stayed unmatched. Germline CDR1 reads SGDLS; CDR2 reads YYNGEE. The CDR3 loop is CASNDGTSENNEQFF. CDR3 DNA sequence: TGTGCCAGCAACGACGGGACTAGCGAAAACAATGAGCAGTTCTTC.

The gene calls are TRBV7-8 and TRBJ2-2; no firm D call. Trimming pared 5 bases from V and 11 bases from J, leaving 9 bases between. The CDR3 has 11 amino acids. The germline gives CDR1 SGHVS, CDR2 FQNEAQ. CDR3 DNA sequence: TGTGCCAGCAGCCCTATAAATGAGCTGTTTTTT. Translation: CASSPINELFF.

CDR3 protein: CASSPMGLWPLSFYF. The CDR3, as DNA: TGTGCCAGCAGCCCAATGGGGTTGTGGCCCCTATCATTTTACTTC. The rearrangement links TRBV12-3 or TRBV12-4 to TRBJ2-5; D is undetermined. This CDR3 is built from 15 residues. V lost 6 bases and J 14 bases, leaving 28 bases between the germline ends.

The V gene is TRBV6-5, the J gene TRBJ1-1; D perhaps matches TRBD1 (6 bases). This CDR3 has 17 residues. Per germline, CDR1 MNHEY and CDR2 SVGAGI. V lost 6 bases, J lost 0 bases, and 20 bases lay in between. This CDR3 reads CASSLGLAGAMNTEAFF. CDR3 in DNA: TGTGCCAGCAGCCTAGGACTAGCGGGGGCCATGAACACTGAAGCTTTCTTT.

The V and J genes are TRBV15 and TRBJ1-2; TRBD1 might be the D (6 bases). V lost 0 bases and J 3 bases, leaving 14 bases between the germline ends. The CDR3 sequence is 16 residues long. Germline values: CDR1 LNHNV, CDR2 YYDKDF (reference sequence). CDR3 in DNA: TGTGCCACCAGCAGAGATTATAGGCAGGGGTACTATGGCTACACCTTC. This gives the protein CATSRDYRQGYYGYTF.

J is TRBJ2-7 and V is TRBV5-1; no definite D call. The germline CDR1 and CDR2 sequences are SGHRS and YFSETQ. This CDR3 has 14 amino acids. V was shortened by 1 base and J by 6 bases, with 14 bases between the two germline ends. The CDR3, as DNA: TGCGCCAGCAGCTTGTTGAGAGTACGGACCGAGCAGTACTTC. Translating it yields CASSLLRVRTEQYF.

As concerns this clonotype: A read error may produce the germline difference seen at one junction end. The rearrangement joins TRBV7-2 to TRBJ1-2; D is unclear. Germline CDR1 SGHTA, CDR2 FQGNSA. CDR3 size: 15 residues. The CDR3 spells CASSPDSRTDYGYTF. In nucleotides, the CDR3 is TGTGCCAGCAGTCCAGACTCACGCACAGACTATGGCTATACCTTC.